Below, 24 T cell receptor beta chains from the same sample are listed, as sequenced in a study of blood T cell repertoires in COVID-19. Assay: immunoSEQ multiplex PCR; the TCRdb copy retains only in-frame clones and omits some. Among a few hundred thousand clones listed, approximately 82% were seen once. Sequenced material: peripheral blood. The receptors derive from a young man who had recovered from COVID-19.

CDR3 nucleotides: TGTGCCAGCGCCCTCGGGCAGGGATATGGCTACACCTTC. It specifies CASALGQGYGYTF. This sequence joins TRBV27 and TRBJ1-2; TRBD1 is a possible D gene (5 bases). The germline V gene encodes CDR1 MNHEY and CDR2 SMNVEV (reference sequence). Trimming took 8 bases from V and 5 from J, leaving 15 bases between them. The CDR3 covers 13 residues.

The chain is built from TRBV4-1 and TRBJ1-4; D is uncertain. The CDR3 contains 13 residues. CDR1 and CDR2 (germline): MGHRA, YSYEKL. Trimming cost V 1 base and J 5 bases, with 5 bases left between them. CDR3: CASSQGANEKLFF. The CDR3, as DNA: TGCGCCAGCAGCCAAGGGGCAAATGAAAAACTGTTTTTT.

V usage is TRBV12-3 or TRBV12-4 and J usage is TRBJ1-2; no clear D. The CDR3 contains 12 residues. Trimming took off 5 bases at V and 5 bases at J, with 9 bases between the two ends. The CDR3 sequence: CASSRGAYGYTF. CDR3 DNA: TGTGCCAGCAGTCGGGGTGCTTATGGCTACACCTTC.

The chain is built from TRBV7-2 and TRBJ2-3, with TRBD2 matching 13 bases. Germline CDR1 reads SGHTA; CDR2 reads FQGNSA. V lost 4 bases, J lost 6 bases, and 7 bases stayed unmatched. CDR3 length equals 16 residues. Here the CDR3 reads CASSSTSGGAVDTQYF. The CDR3 DNA is TGTGCCAGCAGCTCCACTAGCGGGGGGGCCGTGGATACGCAGTATTTT.

The chain employs TRBV6-5 and TRBJ1-2; no definite D call. CDR3 length: 16 residues. Germline V gives CDR1 MNHEY, CDR2 SVGAGI. Trimming cost V 0 bases and J 1 base, with 12 bases left between them. The CDR3 nucleotides read TGTGCCAGCAGTTACTCGCTCCGACGAGGTAACTATGGCTACACCTTC. Protein sequence: CASSYSLRRGNYGYTF.

This clone was found a few times. The rearrangement links TRBV5-1 to TRBJ2-3; TRBD2 matches 10 bases. The CDR3 sequence is 15 residues long. Trimming at V came to 4 bases and at J to 4 bases, leaving 6 bases not matched to a gene. Germline assignment: CDR1 SGHRS and CDR2 YFSETQ. This CDR3 reads CASSRSGGWADTQYF. DNA of the CDR3: TGCGCCAGCAGCCGTAGCGGGGGGTGGGCAGATACGCAGTATTTT.

The chain has TRBV3-1 (or the pseudogene TRBV3-2) and TRBJ1-1; 8 bases fit TRBD1. V gave up 6 bases and J gave up 10 bases; unmatched junction bases: 10. The CDR3 is 13 amino acids. Per the germline V gene, CDR1 is LGHDT and CDR2 is YNNKEL (reference sequence). The CDR3 here is CASSPGGAGGAFF. The CDR3, as DNA: TGTGCCAGCAGTCCAGGGGGCGCCGGCGGAGCTTTCTTT.

The chain links TRBV28 to TRBJ2-2, with 12 bases lining up with TRBD2. This CDR3 contains 16 residues. From germline, CDR1 is MDHEN and CDR2 SYDVKM. V lost 6 bases, J lost 0 bases, and 2 bases stayed unmatched. CDR3 sequence: CASSLAGGPNTGELFF. The CDR3 coding sequence is TGTGCCAGCAGCCTAGCGGGGGGGCCGAACACCGGGGAGCTGTTTTTT.

V is TRBV18 and J is TRBJ1-1; TRBD1 matches at 8 bases. J lost 4 bases, V lost 0 bases, and 16 bases had no gene match. The CDR3 runs 19 residues. Germline V gene lookup returns CDR1 KGHSH and CDR2 LQKENI. This CDR3 reads CASSPPGSTGGDHSTEAFF. The CDR3 nucleotides are TGTGCCAGCTCACCACCGGGTTCAACAGGGGGTGATCATAGCACTGAAGCTTTCTTT.

This chain joins TRBV3-1 (or the pseudogene TRBV3-2) and TRBJ2-1; 7 bases are shared with TRBD1. Looked up from germline, CDR1 is LGHDT and CDR2 is YNNKEL (reference sequence). V gave up 5 bases and J gave up 5 bases; unmatched junction bases: 12. CDR3 length: 16 residues. CDR3 coding DNA: TGTGCCAGCAGCTCCGGAAGGGGGCGATCCCACAATGAGCAGTTCTTC. Its translation is CASSSGRGRSHNEQFF.

The gene calls are TRBV5-6 and TRBJ1-1, with 8 nucleotides matching TRBD1. Germline V gene data show CDR1 as SGHDT and CDR2 as YYEEEE. V was pared by 4 bases and J by 1 base, with 6 bases of the junction left unmatched. CDR3 length: 15 residues. CDR3 residues: CASSATGARNTEAFF. As DNA, the CDR3 is TGTGCCAGCAGCGCGACAGGGGCGAGGAACACTGAAGCTTTCTTT.

This clone was detected only a few times. The genes are TRBV10-1 and TRBJ1-1; D gene ambiguous. The CDR3 consists of 17 residues. Germline-derived CDR1 and CDR2 are WNHNN and SYGVQD (reference sequence). The V end was cut by 6 bases, the J end by 3 bases, with 23 bases between. The CDR3 loop is CASSDTGYASLDTEAFF. As DNA, the CDR3 is TGCGCCAGCAGCGACACGGGGTACGCCAGCCTGGACACTGAAGCTTTCTTT.

The genes are TRBV15 and TRBJ1-4; the D gene is possibly TRBD1 (5 bases). Germline V gene lookup returns CDR1 LNHNV and CDR2 YYDKDF (reference sequence). CDR3 length equals 14 residues. V lost 2 bases and J lost 4, with 8 bases in between. The CDR3: CATSRQGYNEKLFF. The CDR3 DNA reads as TGTGCCACCAGCAGACAGGGTTATAATGAAAAACTGTTTTTT.

This clone was seen only a few times. The rearrangement joins TRBV5-4 to TRBJ2-7; D possibly corresponds to TRBD1 (6 bases). V lost 0 bases, J lost 3 bases, and 13 bases lay in between. The CDR3 covers 15 residues. Germline-derived CDR1 and CDR2 are SGHNT and YYREEE (reference sequence). CDR3 in amino acids: CASSLGTDRIYEQYF. The CDR3 DNA reads TGTGCCAGCAGCTTGGGAACCGACAGGATCTACGAGCAGTACTTC.

The rearrangement uses TRBV2 and TRBJ2-7; D ambiguous. This CDR3 has 12 residues. Germline CDR1 is SNHLY and CDR2 is FYNNEI. V was trimmed by 1 base and J by 11 bases, leaving 12 bases between them. The CDR3 coding sequence is TGTGCCAGCAGTGAAGTGAGCCCTGTGGAGTACGTC. This encodes CASSEVSPVEYV.

The chain joins TRBV7-9 to TRBJ2-4; 7 positions match TRBD1. Germline V gene lookup returns CDR1 SEHNR and CDR2 FQNEAQ (reference sequence). The CDR3 length is 14 residues. Trimming removed 5 bases from V and 4 bases from J; junction bases left unmatched: 5. The CDR3 region has the DNA TGTGCCAGCAGCCTAGAGACAGGGAAAAACATTCAGTACTTC. Translated: CASSLETGKNIQYF.

CDR3 loop: CAISVPGSTDTQYF. CDR3 in DNA: TGTGCCATCAGCGTGCCAGGGAGCACAGATACGCAGTATTTT. This sequence joins TRBV10-3 and TRBJ2-3; D is perhaps TRBD1 (5 bases). This CDR3 is built from 14 residues. Germline lookup yields CDR1 ENHRY and CDR2 SYGVKD. Between the trimmed V and J ends, which lost 6 bases and 0 bases, there was a span of 10 bases.

The chain combines TRBV2 with TRBJ2-5; 8 nucleotides align to TRBD1. The J segment lost 1 base and the V segment lost 8 bases, leaving 6 bases of the junction unmatched. Germline assignment: CDR1 SNHLY and CDR2 FYNNEI. This CDR3 comprises 14 residues. CDR3 in amino acids: CASRLGQGQETQYF. The DNA for the CDR3 is TGTGCCAGCCGACTTGGACAGGGCCAAGAGACCCAGTACTTC.

The V and J genes are TRBV18 and TRBJ1-2, with D hard to call. CDR1 is KGHSH and CDR2 is LQKENI in the germline V gene. The CDR3 covers 13 residues. The V end was cut by 2 bases, the J end by 8 bases, with 12 bases between. The DNA for the CDR3 is TGTGCCAGCTCACCAGGGGAGATCGGCGGCTACACCTTC. Protein: CASSPGEIGGYTF.

A word on this clone: Germline is not matched at one junction end, which may reflect a read error. The gene calls are TRBV28 and TRBJ2-1; 11 nucleotides match TRBD2. The CDR3 runs 14 residues. Germline V gene sequence: CDR1 MDHEN, CDR2 SYDVKM. This CDR3 reads CASSLGLAGGRLIF. CDR3 in DNA: TGTGCCAGCAGTTTGGGGCTAGCGGGGGGCCGGCTCATCTTC.

The J gene is TRBJ1-1, the V gene TRBV9, with TRBD1 identical over 12 bases. V shed 3 bases and J 11 bases; nucleotides not matched to a gene: 8. Germline assignment: CDR1 SGDLS and CDR2 YYNGEE. This CDR3 comprises 14 residues. The CDR3 is CASSAGGQGALAFF. The CDR3 DNA follows: TGTGCCAGCAGCGCTGGGGGACAGGGGGCACTTGCTTTCTTT. Filled out from reference TRBV9 and TRBJ1-1, the complete variable domain reads DSGVTQTPKHLITATGQRVTLRCSPRSGDLSVYWYQQSLDQGLQFLIQYYNGEERAKGNILERFSAQQFPDLHSELNLSSLELGDSALYFCASSAGGQGALAFFGQGTRLTVV.

The chain links TRBV5-1 to TRBJ1-3, with TRBD1 as a possible D gene (6 bases). The ends were cut back, 4 bases at V and 0 bases at J, with 11 bases in the middle. CDR3 length: 15 amino acids. Germline V gene sequence: CDR1 SGHRS, CDR2 YFSETQ. Here the CDR3 DNA reads TGCGCCAGCAGCGAGGACAGACGCTCTGGAAACACCATATATTTT. Amino acids: CASSEDRRSGNTIYF.

The chain couples TRBV28 to TRBJ2-3; a weak D match, TRBD2 (5 bases). Looked up from germline, CDR1 is MDHEN and CDR2 is SYDVKM. CDR3 length: 14 residues. The V and J ends lost 10 bases and 1 base respectively, with 15 bases between them. This CDR3 is CATSPYGGTDTQYF. The CDR3 nucleotides read TGTGCCACCTCACCTTACGGGGGCACAGATACGCAGTATTTT.

V is TRBV10-1 and J is TRBJ2-5, with TRBD2 identical over 9 bases. V gave up 1 base and J gave up 2 bases; unmatched junction bases: 2. Germline CDR1 and CDR2: WNHNN and SYGVQD (reference sequence). The CDR3 totals 15 residues. CDR3 amino acids: CASSELAGGQETQYF. CDR3 DNA sequence: TGCGCCAGCAGTGAGTTGGCGGGGGGGCAAGAGACCCAGTACTTC.